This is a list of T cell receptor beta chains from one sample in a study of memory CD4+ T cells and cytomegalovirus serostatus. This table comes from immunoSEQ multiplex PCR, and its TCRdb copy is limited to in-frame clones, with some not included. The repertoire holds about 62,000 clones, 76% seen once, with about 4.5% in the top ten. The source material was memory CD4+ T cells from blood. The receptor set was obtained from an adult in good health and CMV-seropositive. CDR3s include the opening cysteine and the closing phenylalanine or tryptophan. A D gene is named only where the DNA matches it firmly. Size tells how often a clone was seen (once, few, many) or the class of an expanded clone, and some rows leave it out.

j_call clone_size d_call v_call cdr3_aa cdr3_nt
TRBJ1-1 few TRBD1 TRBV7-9 CASRGQGTEAFF TGTGCCAGCAGGGGACAGGGCACTGAAGCTTTCTTT
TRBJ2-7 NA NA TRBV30 CAWQDYAGYEQYF TGTGCCTGGCAGGACTACGCTGGGTACGAGCAGTACTTC
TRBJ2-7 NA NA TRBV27 CASSLSVSTAYEQYF TGTGCCAGCAGTTTATCGGTCAGCACGGCCTACGAGCAGTACTTC
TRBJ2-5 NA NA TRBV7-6 CASSFATGPQETQYF TGTGCCAGCAGCTTCGCCACCGGGCCACAAGAGACCCAGTACTTC
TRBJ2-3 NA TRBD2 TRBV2 CASTKRLAGGSRDTQYF TGTGCCAGCACCAAGAGACTAGCGGGAGGGTCCCGGGATACGCAGTATTTT
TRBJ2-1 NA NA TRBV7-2 CASSFKGRNNEQFF TGTGCCAGCAGCTTTAAGGGCAGGAACAATGAGCAGTTCTTC
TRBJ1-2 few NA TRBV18 CASSPLGKDGYTF TGTGCCAGCTCACCCTTGGGGAAGGATGGCTACACCTTC
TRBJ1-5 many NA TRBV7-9 CASSFAPGHQTSGAQHF TGTGCCAGCAGCTTCGCCCCGGGACATCAAACATCGGGGGCCCAGCATTTT
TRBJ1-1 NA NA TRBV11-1 CASSLGNKYTEAFF TGTGCCAGCAGCTTAGGGAATAAGTACACTGAAGCTTTCTTT
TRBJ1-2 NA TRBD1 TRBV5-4 CASSYGQGRNGYTF TGTGCCAGCAGCTACGGACAGGGAAGGAATGGCTACACCTTC
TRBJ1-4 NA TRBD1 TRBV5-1 CASSSLQGRHEKLFF TGCGCCAGCAGCTCATTACAGGGGCGGCATGAAAAACTGTTTTTT
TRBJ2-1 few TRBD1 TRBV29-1 CSGDVGQGYNEQFF TGCAGCGGCGATGTAGGACAGGGCTACAATGAGCAGTTCTTC
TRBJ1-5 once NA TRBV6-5 CASSPFFPLSQPQHF TGTGCCAGCAGTCCCTTTTTCCCCTTAAGCCAGCCCCAGCATTTT
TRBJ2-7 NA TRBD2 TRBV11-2 CASSSFAGGYEQYF TGTGCCAGCAGCTCGTTCGCGGGGGGCTACGAGCAGTACTTC
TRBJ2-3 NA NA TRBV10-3 CATRGQSTDTQYF TGTGCCACCCGGGGGCAGAGCACAGATACGCAGTATTTT
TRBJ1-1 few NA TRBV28 CASSLVRVGTEAFF TGTGCCAGCAGTTTAGTACGGGTAGGGACTGAAGCTTTCTTT
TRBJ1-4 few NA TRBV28 CASLSAGQTNEKLFF TGTGCCAGCCTGTCCGCGGGACAAACTAATGAAAAACTGTTTTTT
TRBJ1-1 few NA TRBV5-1 CASTGAGLNTEAFF TGCGCCAGCACCGGGGCAGGGTTGAACACTGAAGCTTTCTTT
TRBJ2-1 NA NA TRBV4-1 CASSTLSTSLAENEQFF TGCGCCAGCAGCACCCTCAGTACCTCACTGGCCGAAAATGAGCAGTTCTTC
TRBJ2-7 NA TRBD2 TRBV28 CASTVGGGGEQYF TGTGCCAGCACCGTCGGGGGGGGCGGCGAGCAGTACTTC
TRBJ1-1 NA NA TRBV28 CASSLGQRYEAFF TGTGCCAGCAGTTTAGGACAGAGATATGAAGCTTTCTTT
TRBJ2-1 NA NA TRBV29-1 CSIRRILYNEQFF TGCAGCATTCGCAGGATACTATACAATGAGCAGTTCTTC
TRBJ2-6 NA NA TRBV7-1 CASSRETVRSGANVLTF TGTGCCAGCAGCAGGGAGACAGTCCGCTCTGGGGCCAACGTCCTGACTTTC
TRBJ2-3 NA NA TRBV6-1 CASSEVGDTQYF TGTGCCAGCAGTGAAGTGGGGGATACGCAGTATTTT
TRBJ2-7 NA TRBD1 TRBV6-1 CATTRPTGRYEQYF TGTGCCACCACTCGCCCGACAGGGCGCTACGAGCAGTACTTC
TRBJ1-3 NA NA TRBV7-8 CASSLRRRSGNTIYF TGTGCCAGCAGCTTAAGGAGACGCTCTGGAAACACCATATATTTT
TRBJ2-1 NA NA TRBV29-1 CSVEETDFSYNEQFF TGCAGCGTTGAAGAGACAGACTTTTCCTACAATGAGCAGTTCTTC
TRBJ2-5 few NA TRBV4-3 CASSQDLSKETQYF TGCGCCAGCAGCCAAGACCTCAGCAAGGAGACCCAGTACTTC
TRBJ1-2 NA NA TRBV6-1 CASSSLGRVGYTF TGTGCCAGCTCCTCACTGGGCAGGGTTGGCTACACCTTC